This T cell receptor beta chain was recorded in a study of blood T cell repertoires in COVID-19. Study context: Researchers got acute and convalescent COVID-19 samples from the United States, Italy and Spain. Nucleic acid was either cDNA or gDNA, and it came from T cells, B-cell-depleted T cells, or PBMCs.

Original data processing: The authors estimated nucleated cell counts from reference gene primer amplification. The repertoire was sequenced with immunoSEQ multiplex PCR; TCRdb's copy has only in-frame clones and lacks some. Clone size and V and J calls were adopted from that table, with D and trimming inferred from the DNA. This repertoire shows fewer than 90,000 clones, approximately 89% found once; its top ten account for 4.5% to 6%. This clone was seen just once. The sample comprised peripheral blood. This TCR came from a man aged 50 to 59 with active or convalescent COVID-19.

The CDR3 loop is CASSQPTGGTDTQYF. The CDR3 DNA is TGTGCCAGCAGTCAACCGACAGGGGGCACAGATACGCAGTATTTT. The rearrangement joins TRBV6-5 to TRBJ2-3; 8 bases are shared with TRBD1. The germline V gene has CDR1 MNHEY and CDR2 SVGAGI. Trimming at V came to 5 bases and at J to 1 base, leaving 5 bases not matched to a gene. CDR3 size: 15 residues.